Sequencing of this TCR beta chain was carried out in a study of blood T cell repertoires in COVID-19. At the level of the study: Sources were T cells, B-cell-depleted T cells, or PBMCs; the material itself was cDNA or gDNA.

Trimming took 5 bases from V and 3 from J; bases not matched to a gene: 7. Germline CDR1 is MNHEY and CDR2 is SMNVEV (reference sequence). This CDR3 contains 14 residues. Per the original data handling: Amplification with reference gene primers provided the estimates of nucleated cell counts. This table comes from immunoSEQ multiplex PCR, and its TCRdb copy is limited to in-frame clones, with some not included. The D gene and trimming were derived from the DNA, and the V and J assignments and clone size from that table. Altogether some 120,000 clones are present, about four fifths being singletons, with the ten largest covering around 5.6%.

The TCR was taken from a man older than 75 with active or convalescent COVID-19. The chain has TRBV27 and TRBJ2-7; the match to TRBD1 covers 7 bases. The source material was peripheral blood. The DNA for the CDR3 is TGTGCCAGCAGTAGGGGACAGTTAGTCTACGAGCAGTACTTC. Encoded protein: CASSRGQLVYEQYF.